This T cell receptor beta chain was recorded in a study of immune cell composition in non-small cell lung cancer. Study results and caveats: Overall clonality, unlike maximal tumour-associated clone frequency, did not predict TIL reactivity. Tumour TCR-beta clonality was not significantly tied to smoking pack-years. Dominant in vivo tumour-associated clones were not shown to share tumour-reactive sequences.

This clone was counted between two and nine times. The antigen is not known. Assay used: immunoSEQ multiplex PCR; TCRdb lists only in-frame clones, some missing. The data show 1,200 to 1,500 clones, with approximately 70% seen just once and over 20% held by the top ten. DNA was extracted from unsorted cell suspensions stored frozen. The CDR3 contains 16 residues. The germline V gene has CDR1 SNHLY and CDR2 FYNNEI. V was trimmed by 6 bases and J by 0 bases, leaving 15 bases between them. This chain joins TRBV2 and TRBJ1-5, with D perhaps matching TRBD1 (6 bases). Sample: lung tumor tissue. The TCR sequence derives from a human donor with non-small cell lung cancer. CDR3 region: CASSGLTGISNQPQHF. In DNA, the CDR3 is TGTGCCAGCAGCGGACTTACAGGGATTAGCAATCAGCCCCAGCATTTT.